Described below is a single T cell receptor (beta chain) sequence and its context. Antigen: not known. With UMIs, 5'RACE template switching was used to make TCR beta cDNA. Each CDR3 protein gets one entry in TCRdb, which reprocessed the 5' RACE reads and gives no DNA. The sample holds about 170,000 distinct CDR3 sequences. The CDR3 length is 12 residues. Per germline, CDR1 LNHDA and CDR2 SQIVND (reference sequence). This entry is derived from a study of T cells expressing NK-cell markers. General study findings and limits: There remained a lack of clarity about HCMV specificity of expanded NKG2C+ T cell clones. As a fraction of CD8+ T cells, dominant NKG2C+ clonotypes reached about 1.0-7.5% in more than five donors.

The TCR was taken from a man between 18 and 69 years old in good health. Source material: blood T cells: a sorted CD56 or NKG2C T cell subset, CD4+ or CD8+ T cells, or bulk PBMC T cells (not recorded which). The chain is built from TRBV19 and TRBJ2-3; TCRdb selects TRBD1, and the lack of DNA leaves this call unchecked. This CDR3 reads CASSLDRNTQYF.